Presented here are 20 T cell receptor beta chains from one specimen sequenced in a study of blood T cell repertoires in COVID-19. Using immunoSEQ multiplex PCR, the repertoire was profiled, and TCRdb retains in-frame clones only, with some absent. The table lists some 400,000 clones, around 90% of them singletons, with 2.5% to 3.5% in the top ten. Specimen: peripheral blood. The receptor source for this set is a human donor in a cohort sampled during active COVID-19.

The CDR3 DNA reads as TGTGCCAGCAGTGAAGACGGGTCTGCGCGTCACCGGGACAGAGACTCCTACGAGCAGTACTTC. Protein sequence: CASSEDGSARHRDRDSYEQYF. The chain employs TRBV6-1 and TRBJ2-7, with 7 bases aligning to TRBD1. CDR1 MNHNS and CDR2 SASEGT come from the germline V gene. Trimming removed 1 base from V and 0 bases from J; junction bases left unmatched: 21. The CDR3 has 21 residues.

In DNA, the CDR3 is TGTGCCAGCAGCTCACTATCCGGGACAGGGATATTTTACGAGCAGTACTTC. Its translation: CASSSLSGTGIFYEQYF. The V gene is TRBV5-6, the J gene TRBJ2-7; 9 positions agree with TRBD1. The length of the CDR3 is 17 residues. Germline assignment: CDR1 SGHDT and CDR2 YYEEEE. The junction had 14 bases not matched to a gene; V was cut back by 3 bases and J by 4 bases. The full variable domain, rest sourced from reference TRBV5-6 and TRBJ2-7, is DAGVTQSPTHLIKTRGQQVTLRCSPKSGHDTVSWYQQALGQGPQFIFQYYEEEERQRGNFPDRFSGHQFPNYSSELNVNALLLGDSALYLCASSSLSGTGIFYEQYFGPGTRLTVT.

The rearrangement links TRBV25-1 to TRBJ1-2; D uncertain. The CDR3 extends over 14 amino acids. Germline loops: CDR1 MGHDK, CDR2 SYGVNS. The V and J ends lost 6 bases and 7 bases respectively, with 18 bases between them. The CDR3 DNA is TGTGCCAGCAGGGCCCCGCGAGGGTACGGTGGCTACACCTTC. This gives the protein CASRAPRGYGGYTF.

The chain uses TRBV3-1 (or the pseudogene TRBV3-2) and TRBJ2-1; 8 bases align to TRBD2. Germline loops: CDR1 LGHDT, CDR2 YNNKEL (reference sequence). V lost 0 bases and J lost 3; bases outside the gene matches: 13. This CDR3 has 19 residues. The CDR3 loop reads CASSQDTGGAGGGYNEQFF. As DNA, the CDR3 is TGTGCCAGCAGCCAAGATACGGGGGGGGCGGGAGGAGGCTACAATGAGCAGTTCTTC.

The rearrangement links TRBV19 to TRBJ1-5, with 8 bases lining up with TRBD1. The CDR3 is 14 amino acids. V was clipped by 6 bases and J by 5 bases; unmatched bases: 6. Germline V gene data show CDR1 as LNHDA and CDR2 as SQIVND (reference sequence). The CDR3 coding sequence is TGTGCCAGTAGGGCCGACAGGGGCTATCAGCCCCAGCATTTT. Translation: CASRADRGYQPQHF.

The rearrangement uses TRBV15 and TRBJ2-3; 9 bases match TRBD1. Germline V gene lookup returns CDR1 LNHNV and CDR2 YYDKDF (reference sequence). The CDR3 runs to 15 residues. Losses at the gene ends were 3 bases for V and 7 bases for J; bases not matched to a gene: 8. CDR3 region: CATSSTNRGRNTQYF. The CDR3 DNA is TGTGCCACCAGCAGTACCAACAGGGGGCGAAATACGCAGTATTTT.

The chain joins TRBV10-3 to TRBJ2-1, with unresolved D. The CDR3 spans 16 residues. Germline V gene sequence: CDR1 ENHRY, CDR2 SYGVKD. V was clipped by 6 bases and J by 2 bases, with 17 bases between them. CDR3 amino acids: CAISGDGTRTYNEQFF. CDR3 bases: TGTGCCATCAGCGGAGACGGCACAAGGACCTACAATGAGCAGTTCTTC.

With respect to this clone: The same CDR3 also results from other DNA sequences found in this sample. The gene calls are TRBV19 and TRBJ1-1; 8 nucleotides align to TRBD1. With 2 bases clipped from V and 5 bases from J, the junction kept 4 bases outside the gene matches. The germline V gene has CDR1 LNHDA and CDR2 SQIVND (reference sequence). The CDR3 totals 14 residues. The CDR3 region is CASSITGGGTEAFF. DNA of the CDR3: TGTGCCAGTAGTATAACAGGGGGTGGGACTGAAGCTTTCTTT.

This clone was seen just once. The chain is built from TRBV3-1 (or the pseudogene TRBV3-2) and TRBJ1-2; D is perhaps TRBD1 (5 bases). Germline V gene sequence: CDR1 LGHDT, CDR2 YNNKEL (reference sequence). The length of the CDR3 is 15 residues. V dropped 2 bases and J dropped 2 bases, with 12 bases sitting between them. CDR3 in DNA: TGTGCCAGCAGCCAAAGGCAGGGCACCAACTATGGCTACACCTTC. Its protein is CASSQRQGTNYGYTF.

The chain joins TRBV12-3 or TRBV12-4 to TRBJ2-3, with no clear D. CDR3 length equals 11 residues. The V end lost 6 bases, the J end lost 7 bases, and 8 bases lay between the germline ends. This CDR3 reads CASSRSHTQYF. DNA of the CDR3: TGTGCCAGCAGCAGGTCACATACGCAGTATTTT.

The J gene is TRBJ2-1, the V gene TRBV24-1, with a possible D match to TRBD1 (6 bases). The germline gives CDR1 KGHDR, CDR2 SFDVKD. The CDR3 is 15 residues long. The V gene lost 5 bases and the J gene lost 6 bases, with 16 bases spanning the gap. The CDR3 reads CATSAGGGGLNEQFF. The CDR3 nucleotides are TGTGCCACCAGTGCCGGCGGTGGGGGCCTCAATGAGCAGTTCTTC.

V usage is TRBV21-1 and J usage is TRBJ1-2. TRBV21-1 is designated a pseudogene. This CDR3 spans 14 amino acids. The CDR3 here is CASSKEHGCYGYTF. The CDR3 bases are TGTGCCAGCAGCAAAGAACACGGGTGCTATGGCTACACCTTC.

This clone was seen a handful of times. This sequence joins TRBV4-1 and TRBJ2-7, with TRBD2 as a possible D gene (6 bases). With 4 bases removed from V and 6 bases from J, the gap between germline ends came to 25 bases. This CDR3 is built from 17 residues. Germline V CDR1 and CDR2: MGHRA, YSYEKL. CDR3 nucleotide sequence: TGCGCCAGCAGCCGATCGGGGGTCAGGGAGGATTTCGGCGAGCAGTACTTC. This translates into CASSRSGVREDFGEQYF.

The CDR3 coding sequence is TGTGCCAGCAGCTTAACTAGCGGCCCCGGGGAGCTGTTTTTT. The encoded protein is CASSLTSGPGELFF. The chain is built from TRBV7-3 and TRBJ2-2; D possibly corresponds to TRBD2 (6 bases). The length of the CDR3 is 14 residues. V lost 0 bases to trimming and J lost 6 bases, with 8 bases between them. Germline V CDR1 and CDR2: SGHTA, FQGTGA.

The DNA of the CDR3 is TGCAGCGTAGCTAAGACACTAGCGAGTGTAGACACCGGGGAGCTGTTTTTT. Translating it yields CSVAKTLASVDTGELFF. This rearrangement joins TRBV29-1 to TRBJ2-2; the match to TRBD2 covers 7 bases. J was trimmed by 3 bases and V by 6 bases; bases with no gene match: 16. CDR1 and CDR2 (germline): SQVTM, ANQGSEA. The CDR3 has 17 amino acids.

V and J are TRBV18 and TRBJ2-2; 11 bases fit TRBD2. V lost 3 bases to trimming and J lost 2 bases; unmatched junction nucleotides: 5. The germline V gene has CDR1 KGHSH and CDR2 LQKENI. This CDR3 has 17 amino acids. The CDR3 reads CASSPTSGEANTGELFF. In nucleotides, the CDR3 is TGTGCCAGCTCACCGACTAGCGGGGAAGCTAACACCGGGGAGCTGTTTTTT.

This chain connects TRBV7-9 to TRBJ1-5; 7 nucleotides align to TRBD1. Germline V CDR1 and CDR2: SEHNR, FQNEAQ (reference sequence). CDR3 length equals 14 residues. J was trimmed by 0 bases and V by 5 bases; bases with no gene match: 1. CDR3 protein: CASSRQGSNQPQHF. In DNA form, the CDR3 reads TGTGCCAGCAGCCGACAGGGTAGCAATCAGCCCCAGCATTTT.

The CDR3 here is CASTAPSQGARTEAFF. CDR3 DNA sequence: TGTGCCAGCACCGCTCCAAGCCAGGGGGCGAGAACTGAAGCTTTCTTT. V usage is TRBV28 and J usage is TRBJ1-1; 8 nucleotides line up with TRBD1. Germline-derived CDR1 and CDR2 are MDHEN and SYDVKM. CDR3 length: 16 amino acids. Losses at the gene ends were 7 bases for V and 5 bases for J; bases not matched to a gene: 15.

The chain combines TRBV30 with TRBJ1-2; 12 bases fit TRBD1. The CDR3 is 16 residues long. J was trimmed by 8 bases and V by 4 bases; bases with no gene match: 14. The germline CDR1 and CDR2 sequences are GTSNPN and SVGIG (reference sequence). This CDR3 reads CAWIHGTGGRAGGYTF. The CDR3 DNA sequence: TGTGCCTGGATTCATGGGACAGGGGGCCGTGCGGGGGGCTACACCTTC.

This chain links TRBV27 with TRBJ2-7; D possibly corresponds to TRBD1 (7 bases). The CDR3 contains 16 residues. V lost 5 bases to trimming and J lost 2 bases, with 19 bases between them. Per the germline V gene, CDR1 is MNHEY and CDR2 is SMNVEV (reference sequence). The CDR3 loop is CASSPLAQGGAYEQYF. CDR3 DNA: TGTGCCAGCAGTCCCCTCGCGCAGGGGGGTGCCTACGAGCAGTACTTC.